Listed here are 32 T cell receptor beta chains from one sample, sequenced in a study of shared clonotypes between healthy human individuals (dated by TCRdb to 2020 to 2021). CD8 naive samples consisted of CD45RO-negative cells that were positively selected for CCR7, yielding a CD45RA+CCR7+ population without TemRA cells. The library was built by means of the immunoSEQ multiplex PCR assay. TCRdb obtained this table from immuneACCESS and retained in-frame rearrangements with V and J assigned. These tables miss some clones; where compared with another copy, unresolved V genes account for less than half of the shortfall, and the remainder is unexplained. The sample table records around 580,000 clones; about 98% of these occur just once. The ten largest make up less than 0.35% of the sample. The sequenced material came from naive CD8+ T cells sorted from blood. This sample's cell subset or site label indicates: CD45RA+CCR7+. These receptors all come from a man aged 25-45 years in good health.

The CDR3 here is CASSLLTTGTGNEQYF. The CDR3 coding sequence is TGTGCCAGCAGCTTGTTAACAACCGGGACAGGGAACGAGCAGTACTTC. The V gene is TRBV5-5, the J gene TRBJ2-7; 9 nucleotides line up with TRBD1. The CDR3 contains 16 residues. J lost 5 bases, V lost 1 base, and 10 bases had no gene match. Looked up from germline, CDR1 is SGHKS and CDR2 is YYEKEE (reference sequence).

The chain couples TRBV4-1 to TRBJ2-3; D might be TRBD1 (5 bases). Germline CDR1 and CDR2: MGHRA and YSYEKL. The V and J ends lost 0 bases and 4 bases respectively, with 17 bases between them. The CDR3 runs 17 residues. In nucleotides, the CDR3 is TGCGCCAGCAGCCAAGATCAGGACAAGCTCATTGCAGATACGCAGTATTTT. Translated: CASSQDQDKLIADTQYF.

The chain uses TRBV4-1 and TRBJ2-7; 7 nucleotides match TRBD2. The CDR3 sequence is 15 residues long. CDR1 and CDR2 (germline): MGHRA, YSYEKL. V was pared by 3 bases and J by 2 bases, with 7 bases of the junction left unmatched. CDR3 amino acids: CASSQGGSSPYEQYF. DNA of the CDR3: TGCGCCAGCAGCCAGGGCGGGAGTTCCCCCTACGAGCAGTACTTC.

This clone has a single count. This chain uses TRBV5-8 with TRBJ1-1; tentative D call: TRBD1 (6 bases). CDR3 size: 13 residues. V was pared by 9 bases and J by 2 bases, with 14 bases between. Germline CDR1 and CDR2: SGHTS and YDEGEE. CDR3 DNA: TGTGCCACCCCGGGACAAGTCAACACTGAAGCTTTCTTT. This gives the protein CATPGQVNTEAFF.

The V gene is TRBV13, the J gene TRBJ2-7, with 9 bases matching TRBD1. This CDR3 has 13 residues. V was clipped by 5 bases and J by 3 bases; unmatched bases: 2. Germline V CDR1 and CDR2: PRHDT, FYEKMQ (reference sequence). The CDR3 loop is CASSGTGHYEQYF. The CDR3 bases are TGTGCCAGCAGCGGGACAGGGCACTACGAGCAGTACTTC.

The chain uses TRBV5-6 and TRBJ2-5; unclear D gene. The CDR3 consists of 13 residues. Trimming cost V 0 bases and J 4 bases, with 7 bases left between them. Germline values: CDR1 SGHDT, CDR2 YYEEEE. The CDR3 region is CASSLGGPETQYF. CDR3 DNA sequence: TGTGCCAGCAGCTTGGGTGGTCCAGAGACCCAGTACTTC.

As regards this clone: The same CDR3 arises from other DNA sequences in this sample as well. The V call is TRBV9, the J call TRBJ2-2; the D is unclear. The V gene lost 1 base and the J gene lost 0 bases, with 7 bases spanning the gap. This CDR3 is 15 amino acids long. Germline V lookup: CDR1 SGDLS, CDR2 YYNGEE. CDR3 protein: CASSVSGSNTGELFF. The CDR3 region has the DNA TGTGCCAGCAGCGTATCCGGCTCGAACACCGGGGAGCTGTTTTTT. Looking up the rest from reference TRBV9 and TRBJ2-2 gives the full variable domain: DSGVTQTPKHLITATGQRVTLRCSPRSGDLSVYWYQQSLDQGLQFLIQYYNGEERAKGNILERFSAQQFPDLHSELNLSSLELGDSALYFCASSVSGSNTGELFFGEGSRLTVL.

This clone appeared once. The V call is TRBV20-1, the J call TRBJ2-2; no firm D call. V was clipped by 6 bases and J by 8 bases, with 7 bases between them. CDR3 length: 10 residues. Germline CDR1 reads DFQATT; CDR2 reads SNEGSKA (reference sequence). CDR3 protein: CSAWGGELFF. CDR3 DNA sequence: TGCAGTGCGTGGGGTGGGGAGCTGTTTTTT.

The chain recombines TRBV29-1 with TRBJ2-7; D may match TRBD1 or TRBD2 (6 bases each). V lost 5 bases and J 3 bases, leaving 14 bases between the germline ends. Germline CDR1 reads SQVTM; CDR2 reads ANQGSEA. The CDR3 spans 13 residues. The chain's CDR3 is CSVRGGSDYEQYF. CDR3 nucleotide sequence: TGCAGCGTTCGAGGGGGGTCCGACTACGAGCAGTACTTC.

CDR3 residues: CASSFEGTGLYGYTF. CDR3 coding DNA: TGTGCCAGCAGCTTTGAAGGGACAGGGCTCTATGGCTACACCTTC. This chain links TRBV7-9 with TRBJ1-2, with TRBD1 matching over 9 bases. Germline values: CDR1 SEHNR, CDR2 FQNEAQ (reference sequence). V shed 3 bases and J 4 bases; nucleotides not matched to a gene: 6. This CDR3 has 15 amino acids.

The gene calls are TRBV5-6 and TRBJ2-3; the match to TRBD2 covers 10 bases. The CDR3 is made up of 16 amino acids. The V segment lost 0 bases and the J segment 1 base; nucleotides outside the gene matches: 2. Germline V gene data show CDR1 as SGHDT and CDR2 as YYEEEE. This CDR3 reads CASSLAGTSGTDTQYF. The CDR3, as DNA: TGTGCCAGCAGCTTGGCCGGGACTAGCGGCACAGATACGCAGTATTTT.

The CDR3 loop is CATSSRTVYEQYF. CDR3 DNA sequence: TGTGCCACCAGCAGCAGGACAGTCTACGAGCAGTACTTC. The gene calls are TRBV15 and TRBJ2-7, with D possibly TRBD1 on 6 matching bases. CDR1 is LNHNV and CDR2 is YYDKDF in the germline V gene (reference sequence). The CDR3 consists of 13 residues. Trimming took 3 bases from V and 3 from J, leaving 9 bases between them.

V is TRBV11-2 and J is TRBJ2-3; TRBD2 matches at 7 bases. The ends lost 7 bases at V and 0 bases at J; junction bases unmatched: 1. Germline-derived CDR1 and CDR2 are SGHAT and FQNNGV. The CDR3 runs 13 residues. The CDR3, as DNA: TGTGCCAGCACGCGGGAGAGCACAGATACGCAGTATTTT. Protein: CASTRESTDTQYF. Combining the CDR3 with reference TRBV11-2 and TRBJ2-3 gives the whole variable domain EAGVAQSPRYKIIEKRQSVAFWCNPISGHATLYWYQQILGQGPKLLIQFQNNGVVDDSQLPKDRFSAERLKGVDSTLKIQPAKLEDSAVYLCASTRESTDTQYFGPGTRLTVL.

A remark on this clone: At the DNA level, this CDR3 is encoded by other sequences in the same sample as well. The chain is built from TRBV6-5 and TRBJ2-2; D unresolved. Trimming took 2 bases from V and 2 from J, leaving 3 bases between them. Germline CDR1 reads MNHEY; CDR2 reads SVGAGI. The CDR3 contains 13 residues. CDR3: CASSYVNTGELFF. For the CDR3, the DNA is TGTGCCAGCAGTTACGTTAACACCGGGGAGCTGTTTTTT.

This rearrangement joins TRBV5-1 to TRBJ2-1; possible D gene TRBD2, 5 bases. Per the germline V gene, CDR1 is SGHRS and CDR2 is YFSETQ. Trimming left V 5 bases short and J 1 base short, with 10 bases between. The CDR3 has 14 residues. CDR3 protein: CASSSVRSYNEQFF. CDR3 DNA: TGCGCCAGCAGTAGCGTCCGATCCTACAATGAGCAGTTCTTC.

The chain joins TRBV7-9 to TRBJ2-7; D gene ambiguous. Germline V gene sequence: CDR1 SEHNR, CDR2 FQNEAQ (reference sequence). This CDR3 is 14 amino acids long. V lost 8 bases and J 0 bases, leaving 14 bases between the germline ends. CDR3 residues: CASGPSSSSYEQYF. DNA of the CDR3: TGTGCCAGCGGCCCAAGTTCGAGCTCCTACGAGCAGTACTTC.

The rearrangement links TRBV27 to TRBJ2-1; D not resolved. Looked up from germline, CDR1 is MNHEY and CDR2 is SMNVEV (reference sequence). CDR3 length equals 14 residues. With 3 bases removed from V and 4 bases from J, the gap between germline ends came to 10 bases. The CDR3 DNA follows: TGTGCCAGCAGTTTCTCCGGGTCTTACAATGAGCAGTTCTTC. Its protein is CASSFSGSYNEQFF.

The chain is built from TRBV10-3 and TRBJ2-7; either TRBD1 or TRBD2 may supply D (5 bases each). The CDR3 contains 15 residues. With 2 bases removed from V and 5 bases from J, the gap between germline ends came to 16 bases. The germline V gene has CDR1 ENHRY and CDR2 SYGVKD. The CDR3 DNA reads TGTGCCATCAGTGAGATGGGACCCCCAAAGGACGAGCAGTACTTC. This translates into CAISEMGPPKDEQYF.

The gene calls are TRBV4-1 and TRBJ2-1, with D hard to call. The CDR3 is made up of 13 amino acids. From germline, CDR1 is MGHRA and CDR2 YSYEKL. The V end lost 1 base, the J end lost 9 bases, and 10 bases lay between the germline ends. The CDR3 here is CASSQGLAGEQFF. DNA for the CDR3: TGCGCCAGCAGCCAAGGACTCGCTGGTGAGCAGTTCTTC.

J is TRBJ2-2 and V is TRBV9, with 9 bases identical to TRBD2. Germline V gene sequence: CDR1 SGDLS, CDR2 YYNGEE. V was pared by 2 bases and J by 1 base, with 0 bases of the junction left unmatched. The CDR3 runs to 15 residues. CDR3 sequence reads: CASSVSGGNTGELFF. The CDR3 nucleotides read TGTGCCAGCAGCGTTAGCGGGGGGAACACCGGGGAGCTGTTTTTT. The whole variable domain, filled in from reference TRBV9 and TRBJ2-2, reads DSGVTQTPKHLITATGQRVTLRCSPRSGDLSVYWYQQSLDQGLQFLIQYYNGEERAKGNILERFSAQQFPDLHSELNLSSLELGDSALYFCASSVSGGNTGELFFGEGSRLTVL.

The chain is built from TRBV28 and TRBJ2-7, with TRBD2 identical over 10 bases. Trimming removed 8 bases from V and 3 bases from J; junction bases left unmatched: 10. From germline, CDR1 is MDHEN and CDR2 SYDVKM. This CDR3 has 15 residues. DNA for the CDR3: TGTGCCAGCGGGTCCGGACTAGCGGTTTACTACGAGCAGTACTTC. Its protein product is CASGSGLAVYYEQYF.

This clone is a singleton in its sample. This chain connects TRBV11-2 to TRBJ1-1; D ambiguous. Germline V gives CDR1 SGHAT, CDR2 FQNNGV. V shed 0 bases and J shed 10 bases, with 9 bases lying between them. The length of the CDR3 is 12 residues. The CDR3 is CASSLDTMRAFF. DNA for the CDR3: TGTGCCAGCAGCTTAGATACGATGAGAGCTTTCTTT.

This chain joins TRBV4-3 and TRBJ2-2; D not resolved. Trimming cost V 1 base and J 1 base, with 4 bases left between them. The CDR3 loop spans 14 amino acids. Germline values: CDR1 LGHNA, CDR2 YSLEER. The CDR3 sequence: CASSQGQNTGELFF. The CDR3 coding sequence is TGCGCCAGCAGCCAAGGACAGAACACCGGGGAGCTGTTTTTT.

The chain recombines TRBV7-9 with TRBJ2-7, with D possibly being TRBD1 (6 bases). Germline V gene sequence: CDR1 SEHNR, CDR2 FQNEAQ (reference sequence). The CDR3 spans 14 residues. V lost 5 bases to trimming and J lost 0 bases, with 11 bases between them. The CDR3 region is CASSPGDTSYEQYF. The CDR3 nucleotides read TGTGCCAGCAGCCCAGGGGACACCTCCTACGAGCAGTACTTC.

CDR3 in amino acids: CASSLTPRDREFF. CDR3 DNA sequence: TGTGCCAGCAGCTTAACCCCCCGGGACAGGGAGTTCTTC. The chain uses TRBV7-3 and TRBJ2-1; 9 bases are a match to TRBD1. The CDR3 loop spans 13 amino acids. J gave up 14 bases and V 0 bases, and 5 bases lay outside the gene matches. Germline V lookup: CDR1 SGHTA, CDR2 FQGTGA.

The CDR3 here is CASSPGVRSYNEQFF. The CDR3 coding sequence is TGTGCCAGCTCCCCGGGAGTCCGATCCTACAATGAGCAGTTCTTC. This chain uses TRBV18 with TRBJ2-1; possible D gene TRBD2, 6 bases. The V gene's germline CDR1 is KGHSH and CDR2 LQKENI. V was cut by 6 bases and J by 1 base, with 13 bases left in between. The length of the CDR3 is 15 residues.

The V call is TRBV10-3, the J call TRBJ2-5, with 8 bases lining up with TRBD1. The CDR3 totals 15 residues. The junction had 10 bases not matched to a gene; V was cut back by 6 bases and J by 4 bases. From germline, CDR1 is ENHRY and CDR2 SYGVKD. CDR3: CAISGDRGDRETQYF. The CDR3 DNA sequence: TGTGCCATCAGCGGAGACAGGGGCGACCGAGAGACCCAGTACTTC.

The V call is TRBV28, the J call TRBJ2-3; possible D gene TRBD2, 6 bases. CDR1 and CDR2 (germline): MDHEN, SYDVKM. V dropped 7 bases and J dropped 0 bases, with 14 bases sitting between them. The CDR3 loop spans 15 amino acids. The CDR3 region has the DNA TGTGCCAGCAACCTAAGGGGACTCAGCACAGATACGCAGTATTTT. This translates into CASNLRGLSTDTQYF.

The chain recombines TRBV7-8 with TRBJ2-1; weak D call: TRBD2 (6 bases). This CDR3 has 12 residues. Germline assignment: CDR1 SGHVS and CDR2 FQNEAQ. The V end was cut by 2 bases, the J end by 8 bases, with 7 bases between. CDR3 protein: CASSLWGDEQFF. CDR3 bases: TGTGCCAGCAGCTTATGGGGGGATGAGCAGTTCTTC.

The chain uses TRBV7-3 and TRBJ2-1; D is possibly TRBD2 (6 bases). With 6 bases removed from V and 6 bases from J, the gap between germline ends came to 21 bases. The germline gives CDR1 SGHTA, CDR2 FQGTGA. The length of the CDR3 is 16 residues. In DNA, the CDR3 is TGTGCCAGCAGTGTCGCCGCGGGAAGTGGAACCAATGAGCAGTTCTTC. It encodes CASSVAAGSGTNEQFF. Supplemented by reference TRBV7-3 and TRBJ2-1, the full variable domain reads GAGVSQTPSNKVTEKGKYVELRCDPISGHTALYWYRQSLGQGPEFLIYFQGTGAADDSGLPNDRFFAVRPEGSVSTLKIQRTERGDSAVYLCASSVAAGSGTNEQFFGPGTRLTVL.

The chain is built from TRBV5-4 and TRBJ2-1, with D perhaps TRBD1 or TRBD2 (5 bases each). The CDR3 is 18 amino acids. Trimming shortened V by 4 bases and J by 8 bases, and 28 bases separated the two germline ends. Germline CDR1 and CDR2: SGHNT and YYREEE (reference sequence). The CDR3 bases are TGTGCCAGCAGCCAGTTAGGGAGAGGGGCCCTTTTTAGGGATGAGCAGTTCTTC. Its protein is CASSQLGRGALFRDEQFF.

The V and J genes are TRBV29-1 and TRBJ2-7; maybe TRBD1 (6 bases). V dropped 7 bases and J dropped 0 bases, with 16 bases sitting between them. Germline-derived CDR1 and CDR2 are SQVTM and ANQGSEA. This CDR3 comprises 14 residues. The CDR3 sequence: CSASDSPSSYEQYF. The CDR3 nucleotides read TGCAGCGCTTCGGACAGCCCTAGCTCCTACGAGCAGTACTTC.